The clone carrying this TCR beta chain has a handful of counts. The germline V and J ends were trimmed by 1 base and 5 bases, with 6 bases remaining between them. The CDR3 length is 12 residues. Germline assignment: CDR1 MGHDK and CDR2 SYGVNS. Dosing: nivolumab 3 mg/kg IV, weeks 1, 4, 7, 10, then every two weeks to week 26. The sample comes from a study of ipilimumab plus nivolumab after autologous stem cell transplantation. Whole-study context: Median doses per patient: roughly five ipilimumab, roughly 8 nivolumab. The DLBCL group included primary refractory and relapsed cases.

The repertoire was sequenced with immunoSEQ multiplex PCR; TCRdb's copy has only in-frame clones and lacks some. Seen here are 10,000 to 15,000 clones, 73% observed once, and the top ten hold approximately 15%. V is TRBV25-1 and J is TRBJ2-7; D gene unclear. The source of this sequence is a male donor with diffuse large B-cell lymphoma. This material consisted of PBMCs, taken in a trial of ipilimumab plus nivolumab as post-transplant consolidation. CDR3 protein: CASSEFIHEQYF. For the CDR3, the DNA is TGTGCCAGCAGTGAATTTATCCACGAGCAGTACTTC.